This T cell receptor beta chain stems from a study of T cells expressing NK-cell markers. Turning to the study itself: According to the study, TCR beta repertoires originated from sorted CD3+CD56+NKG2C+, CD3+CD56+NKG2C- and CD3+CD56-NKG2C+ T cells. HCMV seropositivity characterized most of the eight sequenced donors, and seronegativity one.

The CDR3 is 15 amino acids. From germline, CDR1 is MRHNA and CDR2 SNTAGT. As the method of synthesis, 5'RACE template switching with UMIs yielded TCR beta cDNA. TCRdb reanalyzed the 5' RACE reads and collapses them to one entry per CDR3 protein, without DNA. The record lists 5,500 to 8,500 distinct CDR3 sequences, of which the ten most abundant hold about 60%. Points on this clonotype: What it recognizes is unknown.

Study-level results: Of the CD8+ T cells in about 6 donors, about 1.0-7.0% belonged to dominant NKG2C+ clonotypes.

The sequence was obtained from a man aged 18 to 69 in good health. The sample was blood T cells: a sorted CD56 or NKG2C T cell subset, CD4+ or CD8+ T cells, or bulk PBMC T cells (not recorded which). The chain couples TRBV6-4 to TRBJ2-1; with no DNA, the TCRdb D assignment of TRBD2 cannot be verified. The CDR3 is CASSAGGGSSNEQFF.